This TCR beta chain is drawn from a study of T cell responses to AZD1222 COVID-19 vaccine. The study's findings and limits: Samples come after the peak T cell response, not at day 14. Females outnumbered males among donors, who were mostly white British; clonal diversity was possibly underestimated. Baseline antibody screening turned up just a handful of seropositive AZD1222 recipients.

The protocol was immunoSEQ multiplex PCR, while the TCRdb copy is restricted to in-frame clones and leaves out a portion. The sample lists under 130,000 clones, approximately 88% occurring once. Worth noting for this clone: Its specificity is not known.

Sequencing was performed on peripheral blood, taken on day 0 of AZD1222 vaccination. This receptor was obtained from an adult in good health.

The chain's CDR3 is CASRPTGFDYGYTF. The CDR3 region has the DNA TGTGCCAGCAGACCAACAGGGTTCGACTATGGCTACACCTTC. The chain has TRBV7-2 and TRBJ1-2; possibly TRBD1 for D (6 bases). CDR3 size: 14 residues. Germline V gene data show CDR1 as SGHTA and CDR2 as FQGNSA. Trimming pared 6 bases from V and 3 bases from J, leaving 14 bases between.